The present TCR beta chain was sequenced within a study of OX40 agonist ivuxolimab in advanced cancers. CDR1 and CDR2 (germline): SGHRS, YFSETQ. The CDR3 is made up of 14 amino acids. V lost 0 bases and J lost 6, with 12 bases in between. Libraries were prepared by immunoSEQ multiplex PCR; TCRdb keeps only in-frame clonotypes and omits some of them. The table has tens of thousands of clones, approximately 90% seen once; the top ten hold about 38%. The starting material was CD4+ or CD8+ T cells sorted from blood, obtained in a trial of the OX40 agonist ivuxolimab. V gene TRBV5-1 combines with J gene TRBJ1-2; D gene uncertain. This TCR derives from an adult with an advanced solid tumor such as melanoma, head and neck, liver or kidney cancer. The CDR3 region is CASSLAAGEDGYTF. The CDR3 DNA is TGCGCCAGCAGCTTGGCTGCTGGGGAGGATGGCTACACCTTC.